The 26 T cell receptor beta chains reported below all come from one sample, sequenced in a study of technical replicates of blood from several donors. Method: immunoSEQ multiplex PCR; TCRdb's copy keeps in-frame clones and lacks some. Among over 65,000 clones listed, roughly 96% were seen once. The material sequenced was T cells isolated from PBMCs. These receptors all come from a human donor in good health.

The genes are TRBV9 and TRBJ2-2; D may be TRBD1 (6 bases). The CDR3 covers 14 residues. Trimming took 3 bases from V and 2 from J, leaving 8 bases between them. Germline CDR1 is SGDLS and CDR2 is YYNGEE. CDR3 protein: CASSEDSNTGELFF. The CDR3 region has the DNA TGTGCCAGCAGCGAGGACAGTAACACCGGGGAGCTGTTTTTT.

The rearrangement uses TRBV6-1 and TRBJ2-3; 15 bases agree with TRBD2. The CDR3 is 17 amino acids. Trimming removed 2 bases from V and 6 bases from J; junction bases left unmatched: 6. CDR1 is MNHNS and CDR2 is SASEGT in the germline V gene. The CDR3 region has the DNA TGTGCCAGCAGTGAATCAGGACTAGCGGGAGGGCGTGATACGCAGTATTTT. It specifies CASSESGLAGGRDTQYF.

The CDR3, as DNA: TGTGCCAGCAGTTTAGGGACAGGGTTCGACGAGCAGTACTTC. Its protein is CASSLGTGFDEQYF. The gene calls are TRBV28 and TRBJ2-7, with TRBD1 matching over 9 bases. Germline V CDR1 and CDR2: MDHEN, SYDVKM. The V segment lost 2 bases and the J segment 5 bases; nucleotides outside the gene matches: 4. CDR3 length: 14 amino acids.

V usage is TRBV10-1 and J usage is TRBJ2-7, with 7 bases identical to TRBD1. This CDR3 is 12 amino acids long. From germline, CDR1 is WNHNN and CDR2 SYGVQD (reference sequence). V dropped 2 bases and J dropped 6; count of bases not matched to a gene: 1. As DNA, the CDR3 is TGCGCCAGCAGTGAGAACAGGGGCGAGCAGTACTTC. As protein: CASSENRGEQYF.

The DNA for the CDR3 is TGTGCCAGCAGCTTCCCTACTAGCGGGGGACTCACAGATACGCAGTATTTT. Amino acid sequence: CASSFPTSGGLTDTQYF. The chain links TRBV5-4 to TRBJ2-3; 11 bases map to TRBD2. The junction had 7 bases not matched to a gene; V was cut back by 2 bases and J by 2 bases. Germline CDR1 reads SGHNT; CDR2 reads YYREEE (reference sequence). CDR3 length equals 17 residues.

V is TRBV6-6 and J is TRBJ2-7, with 7 bases matching TRBD2. V shed 6 bases, J shed 2 bases, and the junction held 13 bases outside the gene matches. The CDR3 runs to 16 residues. Germline lookup yields CDR1 MNHNY and CDR2 SVGAGI (reference sequence). CDR3 loop: CASSQRTSLITYEQYF. The DNA of the CDR3 is TGTGCCAGCAGCCAAAGGACTAGTTTAATAACCTACGAGCAGTACTTC.

This clone was seen a single time. The chain combines TRBV30 with TRBJ2-3; 8 bases align to TRBD2. The CDR3 is made up of 16 amino acids. From germline, CDR1 is GTSNPN and CDR2 SVGIG (reference sequence). J gave up 2 bases and V 1 base, and 8 bases lay outside the gene matches. The CDR3 protein is CAWSGRAGEYTDTQYF. The CDR3 DNA reads TGTGCCTGGAGTGGACGAGCGGGGGAGTACACAGATACGCAGTATTTT. Full variable domain (outside the CDR3, taken from reference TRBV30 and TRBJ2-3): SQTIHQWPATLVQPVGSPLSLECTVEGTSNPNLYWYRQAAGRGLQLLFYSVGIGQISSEVPQNLSASRPQDRQFILSSKKLLLSDSGFYLCAWSGRAGEYTDTQYFGPGTRLTVL.

This chain links TRBV7-9 with TRBJ1-1; 7 nucleotides match TRBD1. Germline loops: CDR1 SEHNR, CDR2 FQNEAQ (reference sequence). Unmatched junction bases numbered 4, after V lost 6 bases and J lost 3 bases. The CDR3 consists of 13 residues. The CDR3 loop reads CASRPTGDTEAFF. DNA of the CDR3: TGTGCCAGCAGACCCACAGGGGACACTGAAGCTTTCTTT.

The rearrangement links TRBV11-3 to TRBJ2-1; TRBD2 might be the D (6 bases). V lost 5 bases and J 1 base, leaving 12 bases between the germline ends. CDR1 and CDR2 (germline): SGHNT, YENEEA. This CDR3 is built from 15 residues. The CDR3 sequence is CASSRTAGSYNEQFF. CDR3 nucleotide sequence: TGTGCCAGCAGCCGGACGGCGGGATCCTACAATGAGCAGTTCTTC.

The CDR3 protein is CASSLWEGFNEQFF. Written as DNA, the CDR3 is TGTGCCAGCAGTTTGTGGGAGGGCTTCAATGAGCAGTTCTTC. The gene calls are TRBV27 and TRBJ2-1; TRBD2 matches at 7 bases. Germline loops: CDR1 MNHEY, CDR2 SMNVEV (reference sequence). The CDR3 runs to 14 residues. Unmatched junction bases numbered 5, after V lost 3 bases and J lost 6 bases.

The gene calls are TRBV5-1 and TRBJ2-5, with a tentative D call TRBD1 (6 bases). Trimming removed 2 bases at V and 4 bases at J, with 18 bases between. The germline V gene has CDR1 SGHRS and CDR2 YFSETQ. CDR3 length: 16 residues. DNA of the CDR3: TGCGCCAGCAGCTTACCAACAGGGTTTTCCCCAGAGACCCAGTACTTC. This codes for CASSLPTGFSPETQYF.

The chain recombines TRBV7-3 with TRBJ1-1, with D maybe TRBD1 (6 bases). The CDR3 contains 14 residues. Per germline, CDR1 SGHTA and CDR2 FQGTGA. V dropped 4 bases and J dropped 1 base, with 10 bases sitting between them. The CDR3 nucleotides are TGTGCCAGCAGCTCCCAGGGGTCGAACACTGAAGCTTTCTTT. Protein sequence: CASSSQGSNTEAFF.

The rearrangement joins TRBV5-5 to TRBJ2-7, with 10 bases fitting TRBD2. The ends lost 2 bases at V and 4 bases at J; junction bases unmatched: 3. Germline values: CDR1 SGHKS, CDR2 YYEKEE (reference sequence). CDR3 length: 14 residues. CDR3 loop: CASSLSSGSYEQYF. In nucleotides, the CDR3 is TGTGCCAGCAGCTTATCTAGCGGGAGTTACGAGCAGTACTTC.

The genes are TRBV2 and TRBJ2-1, with 7 positions matching TRBD2. CDR1 is SNHLY and CDR2 is FYNNEI in the germline V gene. This CDR3 contains 15 residues. V gave up 4 bases and J gave up 7 bases; unmatched junction bases: 10. CDR3: CASSVFAGELNEQFF. CDR3 nucleotide sequence: TGTGCCAGCAGTGTATTCGCGGGAGAACTGAATGAGCAGTTCTTC.

The chain uses TRBV30 and TRBJ2-7; TRBD2 agrees at 9 bases. The ends lost 0 bases at V and 7 bases at J; junction bases unmatched: 13. The CDR3 is 16 residues long. Looked up from germline, CDR1 is GTSNPN and CDR2 is SVGIG (reference sequence). The CDR3 sequence is CAWSVGLAGLGGEQYF. CDR3 sequence (DNA): TGTGCCTGGAGTGTTGGCCTAGCGGGGCTCGGGGGGGAGCAGTACTTC.

Here the CDR3 DNA reads TGTGCCAGCAGTGAAGGACAGGCGAGCAATCAGCCCCAGCATTTT. It yields the protein CASSEGQASNQPQHF. The chain couples TRBV6-1 to TRBJ1-5; D is perhaps TRBD1 (6 bases). Germline V gives CDR1 MNHNS, CDR2 SASEGT. Trimming cost V 1 base and J 1 base, with 8 bases left between them. The CDR3 extends over 15 amino acids.

CDR3 DNA: TGTGCCAGCAGCCCGAGACAGGTGTCCCCCTATGGCTACACCTTC. It specifies CASSPRQVSPYGYTF. The chain joins TRBV7-2 to TRBJ1-2, with TRBD1 as a possible D gene (6 bases). The length of the CDR3 is 15 residues. Germline lookup yields CDR1 SGHTA and CDR2 FQGNSA. V was pared by 5 bases and J by 4 bases, with 17 bases between.

The gene calls are TRBV18 and TRBJ2-7; D is unresolved. The CDR3 has 11 residues. Germline CDR1 is KGHSH and CDR2 is LQKENI. Trimming shortened V by 0 bases and J by 9 bases, and 6 bases separated the two germline ends. In DNA form, the CDR3 reads TGTGCCAGCTCACCACCGCTACGGCAGTACTTC. Translated: CASSPPLRQYF.

This chain links TRBV2 with TRBJ2-1; 10 bases match TRBD2. Germline V gene lookup returns CDR1 SNHLY and CDR2 FYNNEI. Trimming at V came to 4 bases and at J to 2 bases, leaving 5 bases not matched to a gene. CDR3 size: 16 residues. Here the CDR3 reads CASSGIGLAAYNEQFF. DNA of the CDR3: TGTGCCAGCAGTGGAATAGGACTAGCGGCCTACAATGAGCAGTTCTTC.

The chain links TRBV2 to TRBJ2-5, with 8 bases identical to TRBD2. The CDR3 contains 15 residues. Germline V CDR1 and CDR2: SNHLY, FYNNEI. The J segment lost 4 bases and the V segment lost 6 bases, leaving 10 bases of the junction unmatched. CDR3 DNA: TGTGCCAGCAGCGCCGCGGGGGGCCGGGGAGAGACCCAGTACTTC. This sequence encodes CASSAAGGRGETQYF. Variable domain in full (rest from reference TRBV2 and TRBJ2-5): EPEVTQTPSHQVTQMGQEVILRCVPISNHLYFYWYRQILGQKVEFLVSFYNNEISEKSEIFDDQFSVERPDGSNFTLKIRSTKLEDSAMYFCASSAAGGRGETQYFGPGTRLLVL.

The chain combines TRBV5-1 with TRBJ1-5, with no clear D. Between the trimmed V and J ends, which lost 0 bases and 7 bases, there was a span of 8 bases. The CDR3 sequence is 13 residues long. The germline V gene has CDR1 SGHRS and CDR2 YFSETQ. Here the CDR3 reads CASSLDVEQPQHF. CDR3 coding DNA: TGCGCCAGCAGCTTGGATGTGGAGCAGCCCCAGCATTTT.

The chain has TRBV5-1 and TRBJ2-1; no reliable D call. Germline CDR1 reads SGHRS; CDR2 reads YFSETQ. V dropped 0 bases and J dropped 0 bases, with 7 bases sitting between them. This CDR3 spans 15 amino acids. CDR3 sequence reads: CASSLDASSYNEQFF. The CDR3 DNA follows: TGCGCCAGCAGCTTGGACGCCAGCTCCTACAATGAGCAGTTCTTC.

The chain combines TRBV5-1 with TRBJ2-3, with D tentatively TRBD2 (6 bases). CDR3 size: 15 residues. Trimming took off 1 base at V and 5 bases at J, with 14 bases between the two ends. From germline, CDR1 is SGHRS and CDR2 YFSETQ. The CDR3 sequence is CASSLSPGLRDTQYF. The CDR3 bases are TGCGCCAGCAGCTTGAGCCCGGGACTCAGAGATACGCAGTATTTT.

This clone was observed a single time. This chain joins TRBV5-1 and TRBJ1-6, with TRBD1 as a possible D gene (6 bases). The CDR3 has 14 residues. The germline CDR1 and CDR2 sequences are SGHRS and YFSETQ. V was pared by 5 bases and J by 7 bases, with 13 bases between. CDR3 DNA sequence: TGCGCCAGCAGTCTAGGGGGTGGAAATTCACCCCTCCACTTT. It yields the protein CASSLGGGNSPLHF.

The chain uses TRBV13 and TRBJ1-5; 8 nucleotides align to TRBD1. CDR3 length: 14 residues. Germline values: CDR1 PRHDT, CDR2 FYEKMQ (reference sequence). Unmatched junction bases numbered 6, after V lost 6 bases and J lost 5 bases. The chain's CDR3 is CASRKSGGHQPQHF. In nucleotides, the CDR3 is TGTGCCAGCAGGAAATCAGGGGGCCATCAGCCCCAGCATTTT. The complete variable domain, with remaining parts taken from reference TRBV13 and TRBJ1-5, reads AAGVIQSPRHLIKEKRETATLKCYPIPRHDTVYWYQQGPGQDPQFLISFYEKMQSDKGSIPDRFSAQQFSDYHSELNMSSLELGDSALYFCASRKSGGHQPQHFGDGTRLSIL.

This chain links TRBV29-1 with TRBJ2-3; 7 positions agree with TRBD2. Germline V gene data show CDR1 as SQVTM and CDR2 as ANQGSEA. The V and J ends lost 4 bases and 2 bases, in that order; junction bases with no gene match: 6. There are 14 residues in the CDR3. The CDR3 nucleotides read TGCAGCGTTGTTGCTAGCGGATACACAGATACGCAGTATTTT. It yields the protein CSVVASGYTDTQYF.